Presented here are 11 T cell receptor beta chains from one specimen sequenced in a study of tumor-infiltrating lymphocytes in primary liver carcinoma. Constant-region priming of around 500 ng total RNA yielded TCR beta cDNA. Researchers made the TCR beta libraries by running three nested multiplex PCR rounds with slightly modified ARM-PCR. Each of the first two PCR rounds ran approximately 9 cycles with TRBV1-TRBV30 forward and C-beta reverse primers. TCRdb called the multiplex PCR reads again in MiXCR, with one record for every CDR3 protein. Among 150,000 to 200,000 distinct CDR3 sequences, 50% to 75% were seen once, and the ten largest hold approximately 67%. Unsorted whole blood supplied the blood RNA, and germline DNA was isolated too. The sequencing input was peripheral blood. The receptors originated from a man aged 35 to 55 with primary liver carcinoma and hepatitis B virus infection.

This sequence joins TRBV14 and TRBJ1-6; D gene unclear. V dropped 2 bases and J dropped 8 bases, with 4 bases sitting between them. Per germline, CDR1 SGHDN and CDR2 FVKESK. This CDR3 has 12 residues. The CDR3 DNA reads TGTGCCAGCAGCCAAAGGGATTCACCCCTCCACTTT. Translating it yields CASSQRDSPLHF.

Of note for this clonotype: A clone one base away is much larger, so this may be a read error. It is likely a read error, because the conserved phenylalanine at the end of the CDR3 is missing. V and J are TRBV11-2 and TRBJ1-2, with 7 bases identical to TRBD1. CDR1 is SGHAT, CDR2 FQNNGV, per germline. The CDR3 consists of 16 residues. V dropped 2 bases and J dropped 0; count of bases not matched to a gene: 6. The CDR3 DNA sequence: TGTGCCAGCAGCTTAAACAGGGGAGGCCCTAACTATGGCTACACCTCC. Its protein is CASSLNRGGPNYGYTS.

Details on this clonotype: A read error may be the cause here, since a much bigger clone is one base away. CDR3: CASKGRATGSDTQHF. The DNA of the CDR3 is TGTGCCAGCAAAGGTAGAGCCACAGGTTCAGATACGCAGCATTTT. The chain recombines TRBV6-5 with TRBJ2-3; maybe TRBD1 (5 bases). Judging by the DNA end, TRBJ1-5 fits better; the J call may be wrong. The length of the CDR3 is 15 residues. Germline V gene sequence: CDR1 MNHEY, CDR2 SVGAGI.

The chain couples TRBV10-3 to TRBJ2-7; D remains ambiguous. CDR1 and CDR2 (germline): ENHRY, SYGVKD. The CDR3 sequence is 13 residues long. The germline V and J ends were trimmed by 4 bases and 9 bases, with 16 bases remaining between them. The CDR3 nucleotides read TGTGCCATCAGTGGTGGGGATTGGTCGGGGCAGTACTTC. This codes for CAISGGDWSGQYF.

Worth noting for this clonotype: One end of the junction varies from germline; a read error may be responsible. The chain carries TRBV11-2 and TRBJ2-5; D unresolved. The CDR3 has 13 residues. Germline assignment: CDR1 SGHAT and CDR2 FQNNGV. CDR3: CASNLDQYDTQYF. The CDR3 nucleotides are TGTGCCAGCAACTTAGATCAGTATGATACCCAGTACTTC.

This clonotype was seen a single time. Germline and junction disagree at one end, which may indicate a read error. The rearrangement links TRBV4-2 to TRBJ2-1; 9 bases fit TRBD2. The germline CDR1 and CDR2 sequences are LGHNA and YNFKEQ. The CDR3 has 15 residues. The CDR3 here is CASNQLAGGDNEQSF. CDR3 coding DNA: TGTGCCAGCAACCAACTAGCGGGCGGGGACAATGAGCAGTCCTTC.

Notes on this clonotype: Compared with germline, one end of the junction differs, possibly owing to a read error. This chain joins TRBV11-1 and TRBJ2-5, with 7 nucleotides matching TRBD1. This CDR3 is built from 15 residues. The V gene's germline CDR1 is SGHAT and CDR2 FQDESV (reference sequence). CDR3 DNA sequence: TGTGCCATCAGTCTACGAGGGGGCCCTCAAGAGACCCAATACTTC. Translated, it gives CAISLRGGPQETQYF. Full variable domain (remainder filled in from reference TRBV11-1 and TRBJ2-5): EAEVAQSPRYKITEKSQAVAFWCDPISGHATLYWYRQILGQGPELLVQFQDESVVDDSQLPKDRFSAERLKGVDSTLKIQPAELGDSAMYLCAISLRGGPQETQYFGPGTRLLVL.

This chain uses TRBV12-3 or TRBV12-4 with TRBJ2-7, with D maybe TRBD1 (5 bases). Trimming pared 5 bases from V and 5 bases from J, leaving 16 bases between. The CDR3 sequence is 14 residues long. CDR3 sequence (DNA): TGTGCCAGCAGTCCTCGACAGAGGAACCACGAGCAGTACTTC. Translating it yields CASSPRQRNHEQYF.

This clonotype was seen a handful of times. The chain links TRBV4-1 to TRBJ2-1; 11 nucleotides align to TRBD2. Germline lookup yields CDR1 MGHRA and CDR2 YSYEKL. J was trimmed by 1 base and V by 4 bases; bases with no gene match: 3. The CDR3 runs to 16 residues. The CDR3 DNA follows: TGCGCCAGCAGCCCGGGACTAGCGGCTTCCTACAATGAGCAGTTCTTC. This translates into CASSPGLAASYNEQFF.

This CDR3 is CASSRAGINQPQHF. The CDR3 DNA follows: TGTGCCAGCAGTAGAGCAGGGATAAATCAGCCCCAGCATTTT. The chain recombines TRBV6-5 with TRBJ1-5; tentative D call: TRBD1 (5 bases). Germline V gene data show CDR1 as MNHEY and CDR2 as SVGAGI. The CDR3 is made up of 14 amino acids. The V end lost 5 bases, the J end lost 4 bases, and 12 bases lay between the germline ends.

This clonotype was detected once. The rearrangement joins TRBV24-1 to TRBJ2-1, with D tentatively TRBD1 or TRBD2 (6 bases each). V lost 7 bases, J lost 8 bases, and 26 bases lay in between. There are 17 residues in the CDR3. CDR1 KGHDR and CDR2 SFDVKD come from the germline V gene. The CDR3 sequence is CATRGGILGGKSDEQFF. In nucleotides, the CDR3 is TGTGCCACCAGGGGGGGCATATTGGGGGGCAAGAGCGATGAGCAGTTCTTC.